This T cell receptor beta chain was sequenced during a study of PD-1 blockade in mismatch repair-deficient tumors. TCR sequencing covered a few patients who responded to pembrolizumab. Using immunoSEQ multiplex PCR, the repertoire was profiled, and TCRdb retains in-frame clones only, with some absent. The sample consists of fewer than 10,000 clones, 85% of them appearing once. CDR3 length: 12 amino acids. The ends were cut back, 2 bases at V and 3 bases at J, with 8 bases in the middle. Germline CDR1 reads GTSNPN; CDR2 reads SVGIG (reference sequence). The TCR originated in an adult with mismatch repair-deficient cancer. This chain joins TRBV30 and TRBJ2-7; D is unresolved. The specimen was PBMCs, collected 46 weeks after starting pembrolizumab. The CDR3 coding sequence is TGTGCCTGGAGTCGCGGATTCTACGAGCAGTACTTC. Protein product: CAWSRGFYEQYF.